This T cell receptor beta chain derives from a study of blood T cells in healthy people across ages. Study-wide findings and caveats: Across the age range, TCR beta diversity per million T cells fell in a roughly linear way.

This clonotype was observed a handful of times. Its cognate antigen is unknown. The CDR3 spans 14 residues. V lost 2 bases and J 7 bases, leaving 9 bases between the germline ends. Germline loops: CDR1 ENHRY, CDR2 SYGVKD. It was with a sample-barcoded 5' primer and a J-beta primer mix that a second PCR of about 6 to 12 cycles was run. One entry per CDR3 protein, called by TCRdb with MiXCR from the 5' RACE reads. The profile shows about 580,000 distinct CDR3 sequences, more than 45% of them singletons. Isolation per sample recovered at least 7 million PBMCs. Input material: blood. The chain links TRBV10-3 to TRBJ1-6; no reliable D call. The TCR sequence derives from a man aged 80 or over in good health. The CDR3 loop is CAISEPDRNSPLHF. DNA of the CDR3: TGTGCCATCAGTGAGCCGGATCGAAATTCACCCCTCCACTTT.